The entry below describes one T cell receptor beta chain. The sample belongs to a study of blood T cell repertoires in COVID-19. Authors' analysis steps: From reference gene primer amplification, estimates of nucleated cell counts were derived. Sequencing used immunoSEQ multiplex PCR; TCRdb keeps in-frame clones, though not all of them. V, J and clone size are taken as reported in that table, and D and trimming were inferred from the DNA itself. Among some 260,000 clones listed, 88% were seen once. Sequencing was performed on peripheral blood. This clonotype was sampled from a middle-aged woman who had recovered from COVID-19.

The CDR3 coding sequence is TGTGCCAGCAGTCCCCCTGGAGGACCTGGAAATGAGCAGTTCTTC. Its translation is CASSPPGGPGNEQFF. This sequence joins TRBV7-9 and TRBJ2-1; TRBD2 might be the D (5 bases). Trimming removed 6 bases at V and 7 bases at J, with 19 bases between. The CDR3 length is 15 residues. Looked up from germline, CDR1 is SEHNR and CDR2 is FQNEAQ (reference sequence).